This T cell receptor beta chain comes out of a study of CD8 T cells in ankylosing spondylitis. Study results and caveats: Clones tied to disease were said to be significantly enriched in matched ankylosing spondylitis synovial fluid. Within ankylosing spondylitis blood, a TCR beta motif made up of eight highly homologous variants appeared to be characteristic.

TCRdb reprocessed the 5' RACE reads with MiXCR, giving one entry per CDR3 protein. The data hold roughly 670,000 distinct CDR3 sequences, with about 20% observed a single time. A remark on this clonotype: Its antigen is unknown.

Sequencing was done on a sample of blood, either unsorted or a sorted T cell fraction (not recorded which). The clonotype originates from a male donor with ankylosing spondylitis.

The CDR3 DNA is TGTGCCAGCAGTGAAGGAGGACTAGCGGGAGTTGAGCAGTTCTTC. Its protein is CASSEGGLAGVEQFF. V gene TRBV12-3 or TRBV12-4 combines with J gene TRBJ2-1; 13 positions agree with TRBD2. V trimming: 5 bases; J trimming: 9 bases; junction bases outside the gene matches: 7. The CDR3 totals 15 residues.